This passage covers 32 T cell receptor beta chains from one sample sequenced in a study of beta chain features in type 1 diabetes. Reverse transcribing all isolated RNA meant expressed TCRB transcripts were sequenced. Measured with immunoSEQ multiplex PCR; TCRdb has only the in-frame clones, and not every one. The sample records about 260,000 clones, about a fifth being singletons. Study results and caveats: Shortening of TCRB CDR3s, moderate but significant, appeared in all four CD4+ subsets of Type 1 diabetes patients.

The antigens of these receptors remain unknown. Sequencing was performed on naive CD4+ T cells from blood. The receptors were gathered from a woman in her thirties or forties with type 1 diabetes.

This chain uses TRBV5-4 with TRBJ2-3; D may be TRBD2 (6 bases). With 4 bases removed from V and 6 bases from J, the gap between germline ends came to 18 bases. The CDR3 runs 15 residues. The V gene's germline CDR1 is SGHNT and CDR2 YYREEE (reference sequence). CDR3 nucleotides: TGTGCCAGCAGCGCGGGACTGTCCGGCGGGGATACGCAGTATTTT. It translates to CASSAGLSGGDTQYF.

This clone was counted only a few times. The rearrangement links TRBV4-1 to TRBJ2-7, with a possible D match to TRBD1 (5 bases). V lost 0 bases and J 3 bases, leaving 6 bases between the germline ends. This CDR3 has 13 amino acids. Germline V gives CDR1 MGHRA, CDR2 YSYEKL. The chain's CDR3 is CASSQDRGYEQYF. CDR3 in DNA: TGCGCCAGCAGCCAAGATAGGGGCTACGAGCAGTACTTC.

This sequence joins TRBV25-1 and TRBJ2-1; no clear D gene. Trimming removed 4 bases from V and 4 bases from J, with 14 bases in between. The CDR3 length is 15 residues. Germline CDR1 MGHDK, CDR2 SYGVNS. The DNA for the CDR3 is TGTGCCAGCAGTGGTGCAGCGAACCCTTACAATGAGCAGTTCTTC. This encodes CASSGAANPYNEQFF.

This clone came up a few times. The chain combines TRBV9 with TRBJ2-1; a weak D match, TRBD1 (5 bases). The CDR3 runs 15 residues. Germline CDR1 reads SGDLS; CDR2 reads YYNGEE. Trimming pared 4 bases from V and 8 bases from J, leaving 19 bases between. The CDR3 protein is CASSSSLGDWDEQFF. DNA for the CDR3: TGTGCCAGCAGCAGTAGTCTAGGGGATTGGGATGAGCAGTTCTTC. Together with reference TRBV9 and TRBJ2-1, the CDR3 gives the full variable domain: DSGVTQTPKHLITATGQRVTLRCSPRSGDLSVYWYQQSLDQGLQFLIQYYNGEERAKGNILERFSAQQFPDLHSELNLSSLELGDSALYFCASSSSLGDWDEQFFGPGTRLTVL.

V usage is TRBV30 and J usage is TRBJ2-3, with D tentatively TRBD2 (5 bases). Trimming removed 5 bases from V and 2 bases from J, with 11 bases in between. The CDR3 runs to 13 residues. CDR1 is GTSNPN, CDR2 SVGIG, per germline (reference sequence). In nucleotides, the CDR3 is TGTGCCTGGTCAGAGGGCCACACAGATACGCAGTATTTT. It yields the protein CAWSEGHTDTQYF.

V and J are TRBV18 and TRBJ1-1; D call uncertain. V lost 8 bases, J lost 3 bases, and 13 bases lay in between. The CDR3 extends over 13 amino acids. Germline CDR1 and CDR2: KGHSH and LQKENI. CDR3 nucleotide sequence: TGTGCCAGCCAAAGGTTGAGGGACACTGAAGCTTTCTTT. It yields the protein CASQRLRDTEAFF. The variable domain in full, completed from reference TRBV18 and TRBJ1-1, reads NAGVMQNPRHLVRRRGQEARLRCSPMKGHSHVYWYRQLPEEGLKFMVYLQKENIIDESGMPKERFSAEFPKEGPSILRIQQVVRGDSAAYFCASQRLRDTEAFFGQGTRLTVV.

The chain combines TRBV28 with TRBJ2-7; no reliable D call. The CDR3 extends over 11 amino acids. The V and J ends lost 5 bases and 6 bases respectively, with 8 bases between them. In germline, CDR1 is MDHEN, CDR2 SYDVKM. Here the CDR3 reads CASSTVSEQYF. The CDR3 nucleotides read TGTGCCAGCAGTACCGTCAGCGAGCAGTACTTC. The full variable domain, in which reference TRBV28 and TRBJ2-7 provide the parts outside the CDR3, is DVKVTQSSRYLVKRTGEKVFLECVQDMDHENMFWYRQDPGLGLRLIYFSYDVKMKEKGDIPEGYSVSREKKERFSLILESASTNQTSMYLCASSTVSEQYFGPGTRLTVT.

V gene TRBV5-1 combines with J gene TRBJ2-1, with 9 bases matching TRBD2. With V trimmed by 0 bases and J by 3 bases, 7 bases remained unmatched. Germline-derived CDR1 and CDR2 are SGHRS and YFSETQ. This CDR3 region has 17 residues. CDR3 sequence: CASSLDPSGNLYNEQFF. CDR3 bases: TGCGCCAGCAGCTTGGACCCTAGCGGGAACCTCTACAATGAGCAGTTCTTC.

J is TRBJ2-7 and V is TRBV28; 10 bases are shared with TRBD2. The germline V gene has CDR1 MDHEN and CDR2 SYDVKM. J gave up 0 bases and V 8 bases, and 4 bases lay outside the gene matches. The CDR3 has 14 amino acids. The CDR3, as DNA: TGTGCCAGCGATACTAGCGGGATCTCCTACGAGCAGTACTTC. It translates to CASDTSGISYEQYF.

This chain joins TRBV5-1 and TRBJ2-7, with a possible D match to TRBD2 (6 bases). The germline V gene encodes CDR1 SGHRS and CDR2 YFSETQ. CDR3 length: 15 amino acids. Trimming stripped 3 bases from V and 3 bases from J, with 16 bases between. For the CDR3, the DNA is TGCGCCAGCAGCTCTGTGGGCCGGGGGAGCTACGAGCAGTACTTC. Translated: CASSSVGRGSYEQYF.

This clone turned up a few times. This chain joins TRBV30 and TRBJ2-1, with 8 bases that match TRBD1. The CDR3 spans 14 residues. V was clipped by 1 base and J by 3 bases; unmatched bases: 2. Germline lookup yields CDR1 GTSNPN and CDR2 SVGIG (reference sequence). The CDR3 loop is CAWSAGTGYNEQFF. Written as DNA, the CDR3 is TGTGCCTGGAGTGCTGGGACAGGCTACAATGAGCAGTTCTTC.

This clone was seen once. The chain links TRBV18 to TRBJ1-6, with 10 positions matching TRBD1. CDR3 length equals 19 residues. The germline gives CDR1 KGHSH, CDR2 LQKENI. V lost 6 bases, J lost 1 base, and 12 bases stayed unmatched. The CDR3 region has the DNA TGTGCCAGCTCCCTCTGGACAGGGGGATTGACATCCTATAATTCACCCCTCCACTTT. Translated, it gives CASSLWTGGLTSYNSPLHF.

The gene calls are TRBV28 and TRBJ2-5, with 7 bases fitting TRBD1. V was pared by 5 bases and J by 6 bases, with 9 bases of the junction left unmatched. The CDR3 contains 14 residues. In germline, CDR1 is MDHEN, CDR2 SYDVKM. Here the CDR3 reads CASSPPDRSKTQYF. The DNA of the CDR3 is TGTGCCAGCAGTCCCCCGGACAGGTCAAAGACCCAGTACTTC.

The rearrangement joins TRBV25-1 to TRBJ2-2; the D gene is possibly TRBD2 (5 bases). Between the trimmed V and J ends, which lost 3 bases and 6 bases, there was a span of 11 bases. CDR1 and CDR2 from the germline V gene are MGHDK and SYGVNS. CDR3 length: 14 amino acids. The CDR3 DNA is TGTGCCAGCAGTGATTCGGGGATCGCCGGGGAGCTGTTTTTT. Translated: CASSDSGIAGELFF.

The DNA of the CDR3 is TGTGCCAGCAGCTTGGACCGTCGGAGCACTGAAGCTTTCTTT. Protein: CASSLDRRSTEAFF. This chain uses TRBV5-4 with TRBJ1-1; no firm D call. Germline V gene data show CDR1 as SGHNT and CDR2 as YYREEE (reference sequence). CDR3 length: 14 residues. With 0 bases removed from V and 4 bases from J, the gap between germline ends came to 10 bases.

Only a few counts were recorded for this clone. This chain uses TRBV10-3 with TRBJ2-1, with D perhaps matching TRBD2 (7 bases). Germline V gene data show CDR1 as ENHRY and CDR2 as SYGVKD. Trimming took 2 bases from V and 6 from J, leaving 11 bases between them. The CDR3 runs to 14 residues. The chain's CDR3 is CAISEQRGGNEQFF. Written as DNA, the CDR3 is TGTGCCATCAGTGAGCAGAGGGGGGGCAATGAGCAGTTCTTC.

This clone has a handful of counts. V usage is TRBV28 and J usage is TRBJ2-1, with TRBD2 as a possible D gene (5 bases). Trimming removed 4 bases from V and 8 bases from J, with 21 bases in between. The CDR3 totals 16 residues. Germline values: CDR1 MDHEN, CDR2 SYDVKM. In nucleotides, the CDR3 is TGTGCCAGCAGTTCACCCAAGACTACTAGGGCGGATGAGCAGTTCTTC. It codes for CASSSPKTTRADEQFF.

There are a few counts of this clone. CDR3 protein: CASSLGGASGEETQYF. CDR3 nucleotide sequence: TGTGCCAGCAGCTTGGGAGGAGCTAGCGGGGAAGAGACCCAGTACTTC. This chain connects TRBV5-4 to TRBJ2-5, with 9 bases that match TRBD2. The germline V gene encodes CDR1 SGHNT and CDR2 YYREEE (reference sequence). Trimming at V came to 0 bases and at J to 3 bases, leaving 6 bases not matched to a gene. This CDR3 comprises 16 residues.

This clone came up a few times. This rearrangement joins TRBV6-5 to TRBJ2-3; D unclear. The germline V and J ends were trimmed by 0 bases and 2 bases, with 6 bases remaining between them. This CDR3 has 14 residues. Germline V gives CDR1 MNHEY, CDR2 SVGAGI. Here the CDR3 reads CASSYSVPTDTQYF. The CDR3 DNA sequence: TGTGCCAGCAGTTACTCCGTCCCCACAGATACGCAGTATTTT.

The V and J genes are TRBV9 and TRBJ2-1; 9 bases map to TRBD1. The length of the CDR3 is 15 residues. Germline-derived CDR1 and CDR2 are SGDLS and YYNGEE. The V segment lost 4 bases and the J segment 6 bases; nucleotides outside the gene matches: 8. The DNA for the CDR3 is TGTGCCAGCAGCTCCCCCCGACAGGGGGTCAATGAGCAGTTCTTC. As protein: CASSSPRQGVNEQFF.

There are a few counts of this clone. The CDR3 DNA is TGTGCCAGCAGTGAAGGACTAGCGGGGGGGTACAATGAGCAGTTCTTC. Its protein product is CASSEGLAGGYNEQFF. The rearrangement links TRBV2 to TRBJ2-1, with TRBD2 matching 14 bases. Trimming removed 1 base from V and 4 bases from J; junction bases left unmatched: 0. This CDR3 is built from 16 residues. Germline loops: CDR1 SNHLY, CDR2 FYNNEI. Using reference TRBV2 and TRBJ2-1 for the parts outside the CDR3, the full variable domain is EPEVTQTPSHQVTQMGQEVILRCVPISNHLYFYWYRQILGQKVEFLVSFYNNEISEKSEIFDDQFSVERPDGSNFTLKIRSTKLEDSAMYFCASSEGLAGGYNEQFFGPGTRLTVL.

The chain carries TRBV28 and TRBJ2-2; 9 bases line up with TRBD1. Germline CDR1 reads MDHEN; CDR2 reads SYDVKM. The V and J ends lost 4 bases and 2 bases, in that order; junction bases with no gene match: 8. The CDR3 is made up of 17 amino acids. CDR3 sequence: CASSSPPGQGNTGELFF. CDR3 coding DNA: TGTGCCAGCAGTTCTCCGCCGGGACAGGGTAACACCGGGGAGCTGTTTTTT.

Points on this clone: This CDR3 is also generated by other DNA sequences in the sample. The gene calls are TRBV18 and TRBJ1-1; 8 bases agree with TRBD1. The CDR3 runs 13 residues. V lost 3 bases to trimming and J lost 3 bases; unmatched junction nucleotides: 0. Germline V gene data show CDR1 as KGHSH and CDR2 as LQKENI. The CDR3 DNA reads TGTGCCAGCTCACCGGACAGGGACACTGAAGCTTTCTTT. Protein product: CASSPDRDTEAFF.

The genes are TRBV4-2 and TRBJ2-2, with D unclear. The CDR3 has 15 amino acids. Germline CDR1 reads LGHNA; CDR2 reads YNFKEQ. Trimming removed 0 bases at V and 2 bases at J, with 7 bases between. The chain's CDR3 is CASSQDYRNTGELFF. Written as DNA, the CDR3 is TGTGCCAGCAGCCAAGACTACAGAAACACCGGGGAGCTGTTTTTT.

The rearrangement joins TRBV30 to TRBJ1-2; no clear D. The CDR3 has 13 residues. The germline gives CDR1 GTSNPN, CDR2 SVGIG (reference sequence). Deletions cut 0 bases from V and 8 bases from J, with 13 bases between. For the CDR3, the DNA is TGTGCCTGGAGTGTTAAGGCCCTGAGGGGCTACACCTTC. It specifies CAWSVKALRGYTF.

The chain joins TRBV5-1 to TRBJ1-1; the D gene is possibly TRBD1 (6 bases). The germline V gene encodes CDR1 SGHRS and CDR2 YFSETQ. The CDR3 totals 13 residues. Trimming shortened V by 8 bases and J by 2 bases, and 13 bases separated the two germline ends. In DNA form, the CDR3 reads TGCGCCAGTATTGGACAGTCAAACACTGAAGCTTTCTTT. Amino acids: CASIGQSNTEAFF.

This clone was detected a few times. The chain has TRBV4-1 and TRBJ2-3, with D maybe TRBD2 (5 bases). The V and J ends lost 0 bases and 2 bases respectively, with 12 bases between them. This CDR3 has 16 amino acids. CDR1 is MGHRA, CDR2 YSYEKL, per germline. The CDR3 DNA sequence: TGCGCCAGCAGCCAAGATTCGCTAGCACCCACAGATACGCAGTATTTT. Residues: CASSQDSLAPTDTQYF.

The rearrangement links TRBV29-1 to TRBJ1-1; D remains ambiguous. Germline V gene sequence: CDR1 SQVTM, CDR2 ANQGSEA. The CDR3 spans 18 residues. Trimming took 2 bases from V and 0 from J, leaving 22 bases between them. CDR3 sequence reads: CSVELWMGSKPMNTEAFF. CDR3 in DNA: TGCAGCGTTGAATTGTGGATGGGCTCGAAACCCATGAACACTGAAGCTTTCTTT. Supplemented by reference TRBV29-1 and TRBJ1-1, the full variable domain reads SAVISQKPSRDICQRGTSLTIQCQVDSQVTMMFWYRQQPGQSLTLIATANQGSEATYESGFVIDKFPISRPNLTFSTLTVSNMSPEDSSIYLCSVELWMGSKPMNTEAFFGQGTRLTVV.

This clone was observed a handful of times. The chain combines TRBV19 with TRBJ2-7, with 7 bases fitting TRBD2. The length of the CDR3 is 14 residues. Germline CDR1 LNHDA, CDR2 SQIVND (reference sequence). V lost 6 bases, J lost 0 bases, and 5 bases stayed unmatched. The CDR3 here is CASRSQRDSYEQYF. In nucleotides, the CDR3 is TGTGCCAGTAGGTCCCAGCGGGACTCCTACGAGCAGTACTTC.

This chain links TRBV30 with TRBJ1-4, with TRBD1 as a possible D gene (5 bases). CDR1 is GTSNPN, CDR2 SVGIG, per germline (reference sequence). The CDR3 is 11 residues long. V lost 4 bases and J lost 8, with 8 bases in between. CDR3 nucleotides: TGTGCCTGGACAGGGAACGAAAAACTGTTTTTT. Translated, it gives CAWTGNEKLFF.

Here the CDR3 reads CASSLERTSGYTF. The CDR3 DNA reads TGTGCCAGCAGCTTGGAGAGGACATCGGGCTACACCTTC. This sequence joins TRBV7-9 and TRBJ1-2, with D perhaps matching TRBD1 (5 bases). Trimming pared 3 bases from V and 8 bases from J, leaving 13 bases between. CDR1 is SEHNR, CDR2 FQNEAQ, per germline (reference sequence). The CDR3 has 13 residues.

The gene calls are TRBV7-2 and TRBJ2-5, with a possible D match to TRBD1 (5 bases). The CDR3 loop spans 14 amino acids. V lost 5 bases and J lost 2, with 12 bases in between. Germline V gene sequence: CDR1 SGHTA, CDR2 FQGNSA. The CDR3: CASSLRQTQETQYF. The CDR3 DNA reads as TGTGCCAGCAGCCTACGACAGACTCAAGAGACCCAGTACTTC.